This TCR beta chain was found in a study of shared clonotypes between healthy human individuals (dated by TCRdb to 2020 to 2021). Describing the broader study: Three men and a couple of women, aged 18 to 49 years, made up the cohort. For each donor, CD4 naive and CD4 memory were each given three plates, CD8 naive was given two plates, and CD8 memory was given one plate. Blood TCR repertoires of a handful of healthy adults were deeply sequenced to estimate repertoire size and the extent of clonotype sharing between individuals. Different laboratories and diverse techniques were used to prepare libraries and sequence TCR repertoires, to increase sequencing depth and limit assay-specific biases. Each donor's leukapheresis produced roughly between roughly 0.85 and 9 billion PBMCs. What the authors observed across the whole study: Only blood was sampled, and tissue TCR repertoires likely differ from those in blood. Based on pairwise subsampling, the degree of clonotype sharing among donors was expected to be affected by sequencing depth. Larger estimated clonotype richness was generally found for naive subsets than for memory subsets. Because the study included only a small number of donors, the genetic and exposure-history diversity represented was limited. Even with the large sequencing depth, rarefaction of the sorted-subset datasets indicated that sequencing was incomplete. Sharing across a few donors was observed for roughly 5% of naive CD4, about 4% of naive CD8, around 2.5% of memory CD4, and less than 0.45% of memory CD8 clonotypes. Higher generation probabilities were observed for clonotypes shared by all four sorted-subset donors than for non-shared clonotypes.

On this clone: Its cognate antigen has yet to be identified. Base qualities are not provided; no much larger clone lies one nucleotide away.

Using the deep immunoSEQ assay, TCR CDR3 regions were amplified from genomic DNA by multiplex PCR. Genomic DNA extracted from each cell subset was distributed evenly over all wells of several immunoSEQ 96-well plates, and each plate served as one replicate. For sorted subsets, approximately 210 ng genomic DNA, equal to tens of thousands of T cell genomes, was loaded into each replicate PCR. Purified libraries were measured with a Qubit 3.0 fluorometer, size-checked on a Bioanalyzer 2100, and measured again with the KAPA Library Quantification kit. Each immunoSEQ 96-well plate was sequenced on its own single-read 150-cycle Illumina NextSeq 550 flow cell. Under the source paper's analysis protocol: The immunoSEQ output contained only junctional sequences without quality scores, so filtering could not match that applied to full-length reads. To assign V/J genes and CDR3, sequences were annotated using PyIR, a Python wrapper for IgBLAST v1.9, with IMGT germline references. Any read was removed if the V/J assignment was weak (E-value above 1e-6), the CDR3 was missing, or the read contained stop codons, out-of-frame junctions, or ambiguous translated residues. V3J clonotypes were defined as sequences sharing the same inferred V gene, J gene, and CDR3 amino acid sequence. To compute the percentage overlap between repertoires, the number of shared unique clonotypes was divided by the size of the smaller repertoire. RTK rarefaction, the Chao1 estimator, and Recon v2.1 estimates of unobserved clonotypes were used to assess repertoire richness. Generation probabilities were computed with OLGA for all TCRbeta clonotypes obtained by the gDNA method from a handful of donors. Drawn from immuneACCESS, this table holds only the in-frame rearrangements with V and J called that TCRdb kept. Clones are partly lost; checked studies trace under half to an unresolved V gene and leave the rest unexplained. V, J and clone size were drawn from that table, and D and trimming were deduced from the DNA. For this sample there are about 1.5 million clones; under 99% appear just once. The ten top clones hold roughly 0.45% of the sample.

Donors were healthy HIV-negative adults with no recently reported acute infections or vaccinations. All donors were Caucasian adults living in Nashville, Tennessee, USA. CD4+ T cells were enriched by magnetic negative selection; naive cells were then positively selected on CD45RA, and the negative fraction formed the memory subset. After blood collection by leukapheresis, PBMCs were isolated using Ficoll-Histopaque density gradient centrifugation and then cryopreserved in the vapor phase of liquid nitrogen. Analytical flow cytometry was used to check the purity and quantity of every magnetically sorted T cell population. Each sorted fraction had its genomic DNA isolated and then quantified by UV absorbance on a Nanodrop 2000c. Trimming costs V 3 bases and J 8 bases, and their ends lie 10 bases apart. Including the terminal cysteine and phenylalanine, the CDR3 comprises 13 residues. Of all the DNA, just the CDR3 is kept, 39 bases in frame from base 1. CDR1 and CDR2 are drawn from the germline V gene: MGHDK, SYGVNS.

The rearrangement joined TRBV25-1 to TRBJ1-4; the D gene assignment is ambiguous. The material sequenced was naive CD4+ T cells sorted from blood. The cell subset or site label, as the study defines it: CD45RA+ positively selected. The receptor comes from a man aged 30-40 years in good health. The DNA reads TGTGCCAGCAGTGATCTATACGTGGAAAAACTGTTTTTT. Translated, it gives CASSDLYVEKLFF.